Below, one T cell receptor beta chain is given with its context. Only in-frame clones appear in the TCRdb table, and some are missing; sequencing was by immunoSEQ multiplex PCR. Seen here are 200,000 to 250,000 clones, roughly 91% observed once, and the top ten hold 0.95% to 1.1%. The data originate from a study of T cell responses to AZD1222 COVID-19 vaccine. With 1 base clipped from V and 2 bases from J, the junction kept 5 bases outside the gene matches. Looked up from germline, CDR1 is LNHNV and CDR2 is YYDKDF (reference sequence). This CDR3 comprises 16 residues. The sequence derives from an adult in good health. The sample was peripheral blood, taken on day 0 of MenACWY control vaccination. V usage is TRBV15 and J usage is TRBJ2-3; 8 bases align to TRBD2. DNA for the CDR3: TGTGCCACCAGCAGAGGTTTAGCGGGGATCACAGATACGCAGTATTTT. Translation: CATSRGLAGITDTQYF.